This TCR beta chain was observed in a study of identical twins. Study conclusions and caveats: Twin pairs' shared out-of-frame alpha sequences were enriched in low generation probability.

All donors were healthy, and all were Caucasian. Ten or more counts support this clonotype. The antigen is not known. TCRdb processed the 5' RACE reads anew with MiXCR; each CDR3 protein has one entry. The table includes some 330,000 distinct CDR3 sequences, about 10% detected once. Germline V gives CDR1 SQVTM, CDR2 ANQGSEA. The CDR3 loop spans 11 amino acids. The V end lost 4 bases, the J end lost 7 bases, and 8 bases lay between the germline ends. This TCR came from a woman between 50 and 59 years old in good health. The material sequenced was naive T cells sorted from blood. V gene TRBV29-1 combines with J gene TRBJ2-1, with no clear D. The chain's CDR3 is CSVGRRNEQFF. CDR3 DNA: TGCAGCGTTGGCAGACGGAATGAGCAGTTCTTC.